The 5 T cell receptor beta chains listed next were all sequenced from one sample in a study of shared clonotypes between healthy human individuals (dated by TCRdb to the early 2020s). The library was produced with the immunoSEQ multiplex PCR assay. The table was pulled from immuneACCESS by TCRdb, which kept in-frame rearrangements only. Such tables lose some clones; where checked, under half of the loss comes from unresolved V genes, and the rest has no known cause. Counted in this sample were millions of clones; 85% to 95% of them appeared once. The ten largest clonotypes hold around 0.13% of the sample. Sequenced sample: naive CD4+ T cells sorted from blood. Reading the label with the study, this specimen's cell subset or site is: CD45RA+ positively selected. The receptors shown here come from a man between 18 and 29 years old in good health.

The V call is TRBV12-5, the J call TRBJ2-7, with D possibly being TRBD1 or TRBD2 (5 bases each). Germline values: CDR1 LGHNT, CDR2 FRNRAP. The length of the CDR3 is 16 residues. The V end was cut by 2 bases, the J end by 2 bases, with 16 bases between. CDR3 in DNA: TGTGCTAGTGGTTTGAGGAGTGGAAGGGACCCCTACGAGCAGTACTTC. It yields the protein CASGLRSGRDPYEQYF.

The chain uses TRBV13 and TRBJ2-3; D may be TRBD1 (5 bases). This CDR3 spans 16 amino acids. CDR1 is PRHDT, CDR2 FYEKMQ, per germline (reference sequence). The V end lost 3 bases, the J end lost 2 bases, and 15 bases lay between the germline ends. DNA for the CDR3: TGTGCCAGCAGCTTCCCCAGCACAGGTGACACAGATACGCAGTATTTT. Residues: CASSFPSTGDTDTQYF.

CDR3 loop: CASSYSLRNSPLHF. The DNA for the CDR3 is TGTGCCAGCAGTTACTCGTTGAGGAATTCACCCCTCCACTTT. This rearrangement joins TRBV6-5 to TRBJ1-6; D is ambiguous. Germline CDR1 reads MNHEY; CDR2 reads SVGAGI. The CDR3 loop spans 14 amino acids. V was shortened by 0 bases and J by 7 bases, with 7 bases between the two germline ends.

Comment on this clone: Other DNA sequences from this sample encode an identical CDR3 as well. CDR3 sequence (DNA): TGCGCCAGCAGCTATAGCGGAAACACCGGGGAGCTGTTTTTT. Amino acids: CASSYSGNTGELFF. This sequence joins TRBV5-1 and TRBJ2-2; D possibly corresponds to TRBD2 (6 bases). From germline, CDR1 is SGHRS and CDR2 YFSETQ. Trimming took 3 bases from V and 2 from J, leaving 8 bases between them. The CDR3 runs 14 residues.

The CDR3: CASTPGGKLAGGNEQFF. The CDR3 bases are TGTGCCAGCACCCCCGGCGGGAAACTAGCGGGGGGAAATGAGCAGTTCTTC. The chain joins TRBV13 to TRBJ2-1; 12 positions agree with TRBD2. In germline, CDR1 is PRHDT, CDR2 FYEKMQ (reference sequence). The V segment lost 7 bases and the J segment 7 bases; nucleotides outside the gene matches: 14. CDR3 length equals 17 residues.